The entry below describes one TCR beta chain. The entry originates in a study of blood T cell repertoires in COVID-19. Study summary: From T cells, B-cell-depleted T cells, or PBMCs came the material, which was cDNA or gDNA.

This CDR3 contains 16 residues. The V end was cut by 3 bases, the J end by 0 bases, with 11 bases between. Germline values: CDR1 LNHDA, CDR2 SQIVND (reference sequence). Per the study methods: From reference gene primer amplification, estimates of nucleated cell counts were derived. Produced via immunoSEQ multiplex PCR; TCRdb's table is partial and in-frame only. The V and J calls and the clone size are those of that table, but D and trimming were determined from the DNA. The sample shows about 120,000 clones, 85% of them seen only once. Seattle enrolled patients during active infection and tracked them longitudinally.

Sequences were obtained from peripheral blood. The receptor's source is a woman aged 60-70 years with COVID-19, enrolled during active disease. V and J are TRBV19 and TRBJ1-4; the D is unclear. DNA for the CDR3: TGTGCCAGTAGTATTTTTGCGCTACCAACTAATGAAAAACTGTTTTTT. Its protein is CASSIFALPTNEKLFF.